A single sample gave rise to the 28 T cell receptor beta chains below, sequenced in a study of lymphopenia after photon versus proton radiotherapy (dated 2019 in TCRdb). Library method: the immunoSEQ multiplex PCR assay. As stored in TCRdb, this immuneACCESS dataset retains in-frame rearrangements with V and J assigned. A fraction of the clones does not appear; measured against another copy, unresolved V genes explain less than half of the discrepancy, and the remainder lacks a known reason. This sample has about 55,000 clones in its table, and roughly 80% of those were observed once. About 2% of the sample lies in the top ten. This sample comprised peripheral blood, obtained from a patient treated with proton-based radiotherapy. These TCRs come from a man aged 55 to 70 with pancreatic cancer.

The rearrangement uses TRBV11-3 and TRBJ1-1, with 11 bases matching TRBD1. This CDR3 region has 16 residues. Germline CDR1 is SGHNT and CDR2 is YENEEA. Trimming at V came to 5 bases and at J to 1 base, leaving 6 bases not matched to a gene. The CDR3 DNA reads TGTGCCAGCAGCGAGGACAGGGGGCCGCGGAACACTGAAGCTTTCTTT. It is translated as CASSEDRGPRNTEAFF.

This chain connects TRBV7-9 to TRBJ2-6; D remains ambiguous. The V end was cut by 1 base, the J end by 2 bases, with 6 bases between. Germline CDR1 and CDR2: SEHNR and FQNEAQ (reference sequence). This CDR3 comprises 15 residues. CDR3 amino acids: CASSLVPAGANVLTF. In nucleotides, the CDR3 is TGTGCCAGCAGCTTAGTCCCAGCTGGGGCCAACGTCCTGACTTTC.

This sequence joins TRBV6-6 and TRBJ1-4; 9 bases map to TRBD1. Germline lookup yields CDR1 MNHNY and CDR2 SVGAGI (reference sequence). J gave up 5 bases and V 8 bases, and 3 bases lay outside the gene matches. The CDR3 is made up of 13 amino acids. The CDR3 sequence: CASRTGVNEKLFF. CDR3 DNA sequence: TGTGCCAGCCGGACAGGGGTGAATGAAAAACTGTTTTTT.

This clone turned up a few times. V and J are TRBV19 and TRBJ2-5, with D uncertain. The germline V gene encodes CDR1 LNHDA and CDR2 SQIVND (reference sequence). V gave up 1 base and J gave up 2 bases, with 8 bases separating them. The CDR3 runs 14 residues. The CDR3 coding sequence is TGTGCCAGTAGTATAGGTGGGAATCAAGAGACCCAGTACTTC. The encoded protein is CASSIGGNQETQYF. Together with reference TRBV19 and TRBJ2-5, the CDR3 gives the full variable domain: DGGITQSPKYLFRKEGQNVTLSCEQNLNHDAMYWYRQDPGQGLRLIYYSQIVNDFQKGDIAEGYSVSREKKESFPLTVTSAQKNPTAFYLCASSIGGNQETQYFGPGTRLLVL.

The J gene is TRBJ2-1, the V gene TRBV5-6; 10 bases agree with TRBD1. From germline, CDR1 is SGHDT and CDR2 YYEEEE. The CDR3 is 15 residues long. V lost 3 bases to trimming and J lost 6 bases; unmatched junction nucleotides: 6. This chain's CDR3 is CASSSQDRGGNEQFF. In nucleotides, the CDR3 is TGTGCCAGCAGCTCACAGGACAGGGGGGGCAATGAGCAGTTCTTC.

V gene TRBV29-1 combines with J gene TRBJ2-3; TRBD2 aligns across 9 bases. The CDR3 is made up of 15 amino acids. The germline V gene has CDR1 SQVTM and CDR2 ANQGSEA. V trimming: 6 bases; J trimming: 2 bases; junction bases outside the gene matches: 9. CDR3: CSVDLRGLATDTQYF. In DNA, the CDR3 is TGCAGCGTGGATTTACGGGGACTAGCCACAGATACGCAGTATTTT.

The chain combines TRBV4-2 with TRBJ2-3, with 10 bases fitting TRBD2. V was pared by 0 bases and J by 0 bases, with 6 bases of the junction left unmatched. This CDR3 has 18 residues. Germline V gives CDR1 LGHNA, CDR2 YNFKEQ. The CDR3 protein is CASSQDLSGLASTDTQYF. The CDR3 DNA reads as TGTGCCAGCAGCCAAGATCTCTCGGGACTAGCGAGCACAGATACGCAGTATTTT.

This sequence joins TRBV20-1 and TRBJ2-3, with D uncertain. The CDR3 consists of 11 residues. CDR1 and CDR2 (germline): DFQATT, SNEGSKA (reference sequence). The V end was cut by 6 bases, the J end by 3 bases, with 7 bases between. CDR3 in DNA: TGCAGTGCCCGAGGTACAGATACGCAGTATTTT. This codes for CSARGTDTQYF.

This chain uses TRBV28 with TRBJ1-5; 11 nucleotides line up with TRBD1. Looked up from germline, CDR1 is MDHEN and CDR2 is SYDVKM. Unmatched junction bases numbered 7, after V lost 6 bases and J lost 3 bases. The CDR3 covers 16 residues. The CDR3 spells CASRRTGGGDNQPQHF. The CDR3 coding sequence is TGTGCCAGCAGACGGACAGGGGGCGGGGACAATCAGCCCCAGCATTTT.

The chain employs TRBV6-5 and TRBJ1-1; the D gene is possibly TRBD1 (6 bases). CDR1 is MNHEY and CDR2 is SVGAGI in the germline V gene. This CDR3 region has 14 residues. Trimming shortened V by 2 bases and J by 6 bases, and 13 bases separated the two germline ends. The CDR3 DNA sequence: TGTGCCAGCAGTTACCAAACAGGGAGGTCTGAAGCTTTCTTT. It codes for CASSYQTGRSEAFF.

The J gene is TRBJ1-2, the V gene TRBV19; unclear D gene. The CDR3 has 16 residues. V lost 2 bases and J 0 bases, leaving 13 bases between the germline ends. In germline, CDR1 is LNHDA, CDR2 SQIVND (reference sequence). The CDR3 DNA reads TGTGCCAGTAGTATAAGGCAGAATTGGACTAACTATGGCTACACCTTC. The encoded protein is CASSIRQNWTNYGYTF.

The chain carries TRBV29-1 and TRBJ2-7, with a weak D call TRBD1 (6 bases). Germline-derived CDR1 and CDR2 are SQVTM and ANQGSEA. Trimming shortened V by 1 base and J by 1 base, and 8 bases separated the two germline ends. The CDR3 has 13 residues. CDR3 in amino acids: CSVEVDRSYEQYF. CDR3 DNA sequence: TGCAGCGTTGAAGTGGACAGATCCTACGAGCAGTACTTC.

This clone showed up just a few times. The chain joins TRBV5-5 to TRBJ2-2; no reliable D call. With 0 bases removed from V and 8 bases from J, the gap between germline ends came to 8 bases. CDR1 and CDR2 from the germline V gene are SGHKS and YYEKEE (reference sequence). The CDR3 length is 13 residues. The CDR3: CASSLEGTGELFF. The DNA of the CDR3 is TGTGCCAGCAGCTTGGAGGGAACGGGGGAGCTGTTTTTT. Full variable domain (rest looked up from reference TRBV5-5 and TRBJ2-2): DAGVTQSPTHLIKTRGQQVTLRCSPISGHKSVSWYQQVLGQGPQFIFQYYEKEERGRGNFPDRFSARQFPNYSSELNVNALLLGDSALYLCASSLEGTGELFFGEGSRLTVL.

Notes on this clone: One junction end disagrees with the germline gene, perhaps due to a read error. CDR3 sequence: CASSLGISQTQYF. Written as DNA, the CDR3 is TGTGCCAGCAGTTTGGGCATATCGCAGACCCAGTACTTC. The chain couples TRBV5-6 to TRBJ2-5; D is unclear. Germline V lookup: CDR1 SGHDT, CDR2 YYEEEE. This CDR3 is built from 13 residues.

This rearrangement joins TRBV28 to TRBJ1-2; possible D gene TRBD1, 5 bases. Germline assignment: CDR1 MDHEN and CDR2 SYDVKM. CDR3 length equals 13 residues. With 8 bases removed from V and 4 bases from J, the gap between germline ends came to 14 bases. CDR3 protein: CASVGTIGYGYTF. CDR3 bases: TGTGCCAGCGTAGGGACTATCGGCTATGGCTACACCTTC.

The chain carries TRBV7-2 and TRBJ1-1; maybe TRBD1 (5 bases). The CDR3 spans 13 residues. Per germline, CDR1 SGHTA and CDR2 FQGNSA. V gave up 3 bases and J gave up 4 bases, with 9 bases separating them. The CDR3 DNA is TGTGCCAGCAGCTTGACAGCGAGCACTGAAGCTTTCTTT. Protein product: CASSLTASTEAFF. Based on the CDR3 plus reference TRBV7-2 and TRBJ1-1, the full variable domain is GAGVSQSPSNKVTEKGKDVELRCDPISGHTALYWYRQSLGQGLEFLIYFQGNSAPDKSGLPSDRFSAERTGGSVSTLTIQRTQQEDSAVYLCASSLTASTEAFFGQGTRLTVV.

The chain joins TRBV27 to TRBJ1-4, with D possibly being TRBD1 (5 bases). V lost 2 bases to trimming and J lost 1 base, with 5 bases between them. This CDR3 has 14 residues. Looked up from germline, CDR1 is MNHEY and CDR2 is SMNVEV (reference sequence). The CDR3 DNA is TGTGCCAGCAGTTTACAGGGAACTAATGAAAAACTGTTTTTT. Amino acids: CASSLQGTNEKLFF.

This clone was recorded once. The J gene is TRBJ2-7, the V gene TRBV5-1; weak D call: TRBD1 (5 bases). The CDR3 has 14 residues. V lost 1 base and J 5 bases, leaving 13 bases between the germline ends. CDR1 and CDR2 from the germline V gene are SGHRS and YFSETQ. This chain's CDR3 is CASSLSGRVDEQYF. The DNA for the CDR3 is TGCGCCAGCAGCTTGTCGGGCAGGGTGGACGAGCAGTACTTC.

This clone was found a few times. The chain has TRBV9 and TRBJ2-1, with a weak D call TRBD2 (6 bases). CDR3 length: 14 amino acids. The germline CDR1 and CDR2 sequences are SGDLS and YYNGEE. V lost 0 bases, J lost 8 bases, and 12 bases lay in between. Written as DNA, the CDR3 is TGTGCCAGCAGCGTAGACGGGAGTTTCTATGAGCAGTTCTTC. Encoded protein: CASSVDGSFYEQFF.

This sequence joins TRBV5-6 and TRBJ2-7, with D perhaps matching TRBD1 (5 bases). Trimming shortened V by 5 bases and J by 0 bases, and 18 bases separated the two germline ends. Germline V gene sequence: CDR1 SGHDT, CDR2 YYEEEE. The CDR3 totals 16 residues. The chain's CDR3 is CASRLRVSDSSYEQYF. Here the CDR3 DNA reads TGTGCCAGCAGACTACGAGTCAGCGACAGCTCCTACGAGCAGTACTTC.

The CDR3 reads CASSLAGTGHNTEAFF. Here the CDR3 DNA reads TGTGCCAGCAGCTTGGCCGGGACAGGGCACAACACTGAAGCTTTCTTT. V is TRBV5-5 and J is TRBJ1-1, with 9 positions matching TRBD1. Per germline, CDR1 SGHKS and CDR2 YYEKEE (reference sequence). Losses at the gene ends were 0 bases for V and 2 bases for J; bases not matched to a gene: 5. The CDR3 sequence is 16 residues long.

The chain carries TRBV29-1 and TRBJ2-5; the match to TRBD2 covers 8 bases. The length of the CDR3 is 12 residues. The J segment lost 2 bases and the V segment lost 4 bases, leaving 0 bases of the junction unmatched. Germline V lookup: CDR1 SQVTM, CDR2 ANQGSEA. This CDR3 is CSVAGGQETQYF. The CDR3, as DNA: TGCAGCGTTGCGGGGGGGCAAGAGACCCAGTACTTC.

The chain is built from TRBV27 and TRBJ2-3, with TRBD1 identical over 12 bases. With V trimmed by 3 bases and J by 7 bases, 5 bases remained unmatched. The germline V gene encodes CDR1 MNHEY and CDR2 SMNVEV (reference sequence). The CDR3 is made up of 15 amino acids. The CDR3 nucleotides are TGTGCCAGCAGTTTGTGGGGACAGGGGGCAAATACGCAGTATTTT. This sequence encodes CASSLWGQGANTQYF.

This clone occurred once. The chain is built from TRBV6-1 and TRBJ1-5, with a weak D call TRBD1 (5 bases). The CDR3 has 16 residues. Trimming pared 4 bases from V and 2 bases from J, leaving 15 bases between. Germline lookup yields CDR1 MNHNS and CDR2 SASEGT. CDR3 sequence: CASSASERGGNQPQHF. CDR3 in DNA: TGTGCCAGCAGTGCCAGCGAAAGGGGAGGCAATCAGCCCCAGCATTTT.

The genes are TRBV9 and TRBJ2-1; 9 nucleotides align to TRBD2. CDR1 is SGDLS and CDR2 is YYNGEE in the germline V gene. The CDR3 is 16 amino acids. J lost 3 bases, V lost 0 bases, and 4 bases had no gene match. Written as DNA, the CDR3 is TGTGCCAGCAGCGTAGTTAGCGGGGGATTCTACAATGAGCAGTTCTTC. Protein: CASSVVSGGFYNEQFF. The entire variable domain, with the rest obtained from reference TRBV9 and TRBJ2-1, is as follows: DSGVTQTPKHLITATGQRVTLRCSPRSGDLSVYWYQQSLDQGLQFLIQYYNGEERAKGNILERFSAQQFPDLHSELNLSSLELGDSALYFCASSVVSGGFYNEQFFGPGTRLTVL.

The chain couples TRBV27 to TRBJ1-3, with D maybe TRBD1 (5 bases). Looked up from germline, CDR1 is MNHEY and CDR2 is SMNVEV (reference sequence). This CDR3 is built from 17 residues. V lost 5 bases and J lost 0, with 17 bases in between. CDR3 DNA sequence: TGTGCCAGCAGTCCTAACAGGCGACTTAGCTCTGGAAACACCATATATTTT. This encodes CASSPNRRLSSGNTIYF.

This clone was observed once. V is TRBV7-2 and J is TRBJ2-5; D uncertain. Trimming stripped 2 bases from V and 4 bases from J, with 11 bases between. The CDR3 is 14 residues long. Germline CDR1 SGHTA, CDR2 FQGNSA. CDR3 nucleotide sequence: TGTGCCAGCAGCTTAACTCGGAAGGCAGAGACCCAGTACTTC. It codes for CASSLTRKAETQYF.

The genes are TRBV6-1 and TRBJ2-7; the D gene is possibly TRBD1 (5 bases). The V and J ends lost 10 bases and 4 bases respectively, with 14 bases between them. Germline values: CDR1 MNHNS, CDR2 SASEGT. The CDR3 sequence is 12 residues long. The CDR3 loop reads CATLTDLYEQYF. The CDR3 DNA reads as TGTGCCACCCTGACAGACCTATACGAGCAGTACTTC.